The next 12 T cell receptor beta chains were all read from a single sample in a study of technical replicates of blood from a few donors. Assay used: immunoSEQ multiplex PCR; TCRdb lists only in-frame clones, some missing. The sample lists tens of thousands of clones; 93% were seen once. Sequenced input: T cells isolated from PBMCs. These receptors were taken from a human donor in good health.

The chain joins TRBV6-5 to TRBJ2-7; 7 bases agree with TRBD2. The CDR3 has 13 residues. Trimming cost V 10 bases and J 0 bases; bases outside gene matches: 6. CDR1 and CDR2 from the germline V gene are MNHEY and SVGAGI. The CDR3 DNA sequence: TGTGCCACACGGGGAGGGAGCTCCTACGAGCAGTACTTC. It encodes CATRGGSSYEQYF.

V is TRBV10-1 and J is TRBJ2-2; 14 nucleotides align to TRBD2. Germline values: CDR1 WNHNN, CDR2 SYGVQD (reference sequence). J lost 0 bases, V lost 6 bases, and 6 bases had no gene match. The CDR3 sequence is 18 residues long. The CDR3 spells CASSPGTSGGPNTGELFF. DNA of the CDR3: TGCGCCAGCAGCCCCGGGACTAGCGGGGGTCCGAACACCGGGGAGCTGTTTTTT.

This chain joins TRBV28 and TRBJ2-7; 9 bases line up with TRBD1. CDR1 MDHEN and CDR2 SYDVKM come from the germline V gene. The CDR3 has 15 residues. V gave up 4 bases and J gave up 3 bases; unmatched junction bases: 7. The CDR3 sequence: CASSSTTGGLYEQYF. CDR3 DNA: TGTGCCAGCAGTTCCACGACAGGGGGTCTCTACGAGCAGTACTTC.

This chain uses TRBV29-1 with TRBJ2-2; possible D gene TRBD1, 7 bases. Germline V gives CDR1 SQVTM, CDR2 ANQGSEA. V lost 7 bases and J 4 bases, leaving 25 bases between the germline ends. The CDR3 length is 17 residues. The CDR3 nucleotides are TGCAGCGCTCGGGTCTCTGGTAGACAGGGACTCACCGGGGAGCTGTTTTTT. It encodes CSARVSGRQGLTGELFF.

The J gene is TRBJ2-3, the V gene TRBV25-1; D call uncertain. Trimming pared 5 bases from V and 6 bases from J, leaving 6 bases between. The CDR3 loop spans 11 amino acids. Germline V gene lookup returns CDR1 MGHDK and CDR2 SYGVNS. The CDR3 coding sequence is TGTGCCAGCAGTCAACGGGATACGCAGTATTTT. This gives the protein CASSQRDTQYF.

The chain combines TRBV2 with TRBJ1-3; D is possibly TRBD1 (6 bases). This CDR3 is built from 16 residues. Trimming pared 2 bases from V and 0 bases from J, leaving 11 bases between. Germline values: CDR1 SNHLY, CDR2 FYNNEI. CDR3 DNA sequence: TGTGCCAGCAGTGAATGGGACATCGGCTCTGGAAACACCATATATTTT. Protein product: CASSEWDIGSGNTIYF.

The chain links TRBV7-9 to TRBJ2-5, with a tentative D call TRBD2 (6 bases). V lost 5 bases and J 3 bases, leaving 13 bases between the germline ends. This CDR3 has 14 residues. Germline loops: CDR1 SEHNR, CDR2 FQNEAQ (reference sequence). CDR3 in DNA: TGTGCCAGCAGCCCGCCTTCGGGGGAAGAGACCCAGTACTTC. This translates into CASSPPSGEETQYF.

CDR3: CASSEGGQRNEKLFF. The CDR3 bases are TGTGCCAGCAGTGAAGGGGGACAGAGAAATGAAAAACTGTTTTTT. The chain recombines TRBV2 with TRBJ1-4, with 7 bases identical to TRBD1. The CDR3 totals 15 residues. V was clipped by 1 base and J by 5 bases; unmatched bases: 4. Germline CDR1 and CDR2: SNHLY and FYNNEI. The entire variable domain, with the rest obtained from reference TRBV2 and TRBJ1-4, is as follows: EPEVTQTPSHQVTQMGQEVILRCVPISNHLYFYWYRQILGQKVEFLVSFYNNEISEKSEIFDDQFSVERPDGSNFTLKIRSTKLEDSAMYFCASSEGGQRNEKLFFGSGTQLSVL.

This chain uses TRBV2 with TRBJ1-1; 10 bases fit TRBD1. The CDR3 is 15 residues long. The trim removed 5 bases at V and 1 base at J, leaving 4 bases unmatched. From germline, CDR1 is SNHLY and CDR2 FYNNEI. This CDR3 reads CASSSRDRGNTEAFF. The DNA for the CDR3 is TGTGCCAGCAGTTCCCGGGACAGGGGGAACACTGAAGCTTTCTTT.

V usage is TRBV28 and J usage is TRBJ1-4; 8 bases are a match to TRBD1. After removal of 5 bases from V and 6 bases from J, the junction contained 17 bases not matched to a gene. Germline V gives CDR1 MDHEN, CDR2 SYDVKM. This CDR3 is 18 amino acids long. CDR3 region: CASSMDRAKGKADEKLFF. In nucleotides, the CDR3 is TGTGCCAGCAGTATGGACAGGGCGAAGGGGAAGGCGGATGAAAAACTGTTTTTT. Full variable domain (remainder filled in from reference TRBV28 and TRBJ1-4): DVKVTQSSRYLVKRTGEKVFLECVQDMDHENMFWYRQDPGLGLRLIYFSYDVKMKEKGDIPEGYSVSREKKERFSLILESASTNQTSMYLCASSMDRAKGKADEKLFFGSGTQLSVL.

The chain links TRBV29-1 to TRBJ2-7; D is ambiguous. The CDR3 loop spans 14 amino acids. Germline CDR1 is SQVTM and CDR2 is ANQGSEA. With 5 bases removed from V and 0 bases from J, the gap between germline ends came to 14 bases. CDR3 protein: CSVFKSSSSYEQYF. In DNA, the CDR3 is TGCAGCGTTTTCAAGTCTTCTAGCTCCTACGAGCAGTACTTC.

V is TRBV4-2 and J is TRBJ2-7, with a weak D call TRBD2 (6 bases). Trimming left V 2 bases short and J 4 bases short, with 12 bases between. Per germline, CDR1 LGHNA and CDR2 YNFKEQ. The CDR3 is made up of 14 amino acids. The CDR3 protein is CASSQPTSPYEQYF. CDR3 bases: TGTGCCAGCAGCCAACCGACTAGTCCATACGAGCAGTACTTC.